A single sample is the source of the 26 T cell receptor beta chains below, sequenced in a study of sequential checkpoint blockade in melanoma. This table comes from immunoSEQ multiplex PCR, and its TCRdb copy is limited to in-frame clones, with some not included. The sample lists 25,000 to 30,000 clones, about 80% seen once, with approximately 12% in the top ten. Treatment indicated: randomized to nivolumab then ipilimumab (arm A) or the reverse (arm B). The source was CD8+ T cells sorted from blood (inferred from file names), collected from a patient given nivolumab and ipilimumab in sequence. These receptors were taken from a human donor with melanoma.

The chain joins TRBV4-1 to TRBJ2-7; no definite D call. The CDR3 contains 12 residues. CDR1 is MGHRA, CDR2 YSYEKL, per germline. V dropped 1 base and J dropped 6 bases, with 7 bases sitting between them. The CDR3 here is CASSQGTTEQYF. The CDR3 nucleotides read TGCGCCAGCAGCCAAGGTACTACCGAGCAGTACTTC.

The genes are TRBV5-1 and TRBJ1-2, with 7 bases matching TRBD1. The CDR3 runs to 16 residues. With 5 bases clipped from V and 4 bases from J, the junction kept 14 bases outside the gene matches. Germline loops: CDR1 SGHRS, CDR2 YFSETQ. This chain's CDR3 is CASRDHTGAQVYGYTF. Here the CDR3 DNA reads TGCGCCAGCAGGGACCACACAGGGGCGCAGGTCTATGGCTACACCTTC. Combining the CDR3 with reference TRBV5-1 and TRBJ1-2 gives the whole variable domain KAGVTQTPRYLIKTRGQQVTLSCSPISGHRSVSWYQQTPGQGLQFLFEYFSETQRNKGNFPGRFSGRQFSNSRSEMNVSTLELGDSALYLCASRDHTGAQVYGYTFGSGTRLTVV.

The CDR3 bases are TGTGCCAGTAGTCCTTGGGACAGCTCGGGGGAGCAGTACTTC. Amino acids: CASSPWDSSGEQYF. The chain joins TRBV19 to TRBJ2-7, with 7 bases aligning to TRBD1. The CDR3 runs to 14 residues. V shed 5 bases, J shed 7 bases, and the junction held 11 bases outside the gene matches. Looked up from germline, CDR1 is LNHDA and CDR2 is SQIVND (reference sequence).

The chain uses TRBV19 and TRBJ1-1; D call uncertain. Germline CDR1 is LNHDA and CDR2 is SQIVND (reference sequence). The CDR3 is 12 amino acids. V was cut by 1 base and J by 7 bases, with 7 bases left in between. CDR3 sequence reads: CASSIVGSEAFF. In DNA, the CDR3 is TGTGCCAGTAGTATAGTAGGGAGTGAAGCTTTCTTT.

The J gene is TRBJ2-1, the V gene TRBV9, with D possibly TRBD1 on 6 matching bases. CDR3 length: 15 amino acids. Germline V gene lookup returns CDR1 SGDLS and CDR2 YYNGEE. Trimming removed 0 bases from V and 4 bases from J, with 11 bases in between. CDR3 residues: CASSVVGDMYNEQFF. CDR3 bases: TGTGCCAGCAGCGTAGTCGGGGACATGTACAATGAGCAGTTCTTC.

The rearrangement joins TRBV9 to TRBJ1-6, with D possibly being TRBD1 (5 bases). Per the germline V gene, CDR1 is SGDLS and CDR2 is YYNGEE. This CDR3 spans 16 amino acids. V lost 0 bases and J 6 bases, leaving 13 bases between the germline ends. For the CDR3, the DNA is TGTGCCAGCAGCGTAGATAGGGGAGGAAGTAATTCACCCCTCCACTTT. It is translated as CASSVDRGGSNSPLHF. Full variable domain (missing parts from reference TRBV9 and TRBJ1-6): DSGVTQTPKHLITATGQRVTLRCSPRSGDLSVYWYQQSLDQGLQFLIQYYNGEERAKGNILERFSAQQFPDLHSELNLSSLELGDSALYFCASSVDRGGSNSPLHFGNGTRLTVT.

The chain couples TRBV19 to TRBJ2-1; 7 nucleotides line up with TRBD1. CDR3 length equals 15 residues. Germline assignment: CDR1 LNHDA and CDR2 SQIVND (reference sequence). V lost 3 bases and J lost 2; bases outside the gene matches: 4. CDR3 coding DNA: TGTGCCAGTAGTATTGGGGACAGACCCTACAATGAGCAGTTCTTC. Its protein is CASSIGDRPYNEQFF. Looking up the rest from reference TRBV19 and TRBJ2-1 gives the full variable domain: DGGITQSPKYLFRKEGQNVTLSCEQNLNHDAMYWYRQDPGQGLRLIYYSQIVNDFQKGDIAEGYSVSREKKESFPLTVTSAQKNPTAFYLCASSIGDRPYNEQFFGPGTRLTVL.

This clone was counted only a few times. CDR3 bases: TGTGCCAGCAGCTTTTTAGCGGGGGGCGGCAATGAGCAGTTCTTC. As protein: CASSFLAGGGNEQFF. The chain carries TRBV7-7 and TRBJ2-1; 10 nucleotides line up with TRBD2. Germline V lookup: CDR1 SSHAT, CDR2 FNYEAQ (reference sequence). This CDR3 region has 15 residues. Trimming took 3 bases from V and 6 from J; bases not matched to a gene: 5.

The V and J genes are TRBV28 and TRBJ1-6; D may be TRBD1 (6 bases). Germline lookup yields CDR1 MDHEN and CDR2 SYDVKM. CDR3 length: 18 residues. Trimming stripped 6 bases from V and 7 bases from J, with 25 bases between. CDR3 sequence: CASSYPTAGVSPNSPLHF. DNA of the CDR3: TGTGCCAGCAGCTACCCAACCGCAGGGGTCTCCCCGAATTCACCCCTCCACTTT.

Here the CDR3 reads CASSAPRGRGLVNEQFF. The CDR3 nucleotides read TGTGCCAGCAGTGCACCCAGGGGGCGAGGATTGGTCAATGAGCAGTTCTTC. V gene TRBV28 combines with J gene TRBJ2-1; 8 nucleotides line up with TRBD1. This CDR3 contains 17 residues. The germline V gene has CDR1 MDHEN and CDR2 SYDVKM. V shed 5 bases and J 6 bases; nucleotides not matched to a gene: 15.

This chain links TRBV7-6 with TRBJ2-7, with 13 nucleotides matching TRBD2. Losses at the gene ends were 5 bases for V and 1 base for J; bases not matched to a gene: 2. CDR3 size: 15 residues. The germline V gene encodes CDR1 SGHVS and CDR2 FNYEAQ. The CDR3 sequence: CASSRGLAGSYEQYF. In nucleotides, the CDR3 is TGTGCCAGCAGCCGGGGACTAGCGGGGTCCTACGAGCAGTACTTC.

The J gene is TRBJ2-7, the V gene TRBV25-1; 8 bases fit TRBD1. Germline CDR1 MGHDK, CDR2 SYGVNS. The J segment lost 6 bases and the V segment lost 8 bases, leaving 3 bases of the junction unmatched. CDR3 length equals 11 residues. DNA of the CDR3: TGTGCCAGCGACAGGGGCCTCGAGCAGTACTTC. It specifies CASDRGLEQYF.

The chain is built from TRBV30 and TRBJ1-2; a weak D match, TRBD1 (5 bases). CDR1 GTSNPN and CDR2 SVGIG come from the germline V gene (reference sequence). The V gene lost 0 bases and the J gene lost 6 bases, with 11 bases spanning the gap. The CDR3 extends over 13 amino acids. The CDR3 sequence: CAWSVGVGDGYTF. The CDR3 coding sequence is TGTGCCTGGAGTGTAGGGGTTGGGGATGGCTACACCTTC.

J is TRBJ2-7 and V is TRBV7-8; tentatively, D is TRBD2 (5 bases). V lost 5 bases and J 0 bases, leaving 11 bases between the germline ends. From germline, CDR1 is SGHVS and CDR2 FQNEAQ. CDR3 length: 14 residues. CDR3 coding DNA: TGTGCCAGCAGCCCCAAAGGGAGCTCCTACGAGCAGTACTTC. It is translated as CASSPKGSSYEQYF. Filled out from reference TRBV7-8 and TRBJ2-7, the complete variable domain reads GAGVSQSPRYKVAKRGQDVALRCDPISGHVSLFWYQQALGQGPEFLTYFQNEAQLDKSGLPSDRFFAERPEGSVSTLKIQRTQQEDSAVYLCASSPKGSSYEQYFGPGTRLTVT.

The chain combines TRBV7-6 with TRBJ2-7; TRBD2 agrees at 11 bases. The CDR3 sequence is 16 residues long. Germline lookup yields CDR1 SGHVS and CDR2 FNYEAQ. With V trimmed by 2 bases and J by 0 bases, 3 bases remained unmatched. The CDR3, as DNA: TGTGCCAGCAGCTTACTAGCGGGGGGCGTCTCCTACGAGCAGTACTTC. Protein: CASSLLAGGVSYEQYF.

V is TRBV6-5 and J is TRBJ2-5; TRBD1 matches 7 bases. The better agreement between TRBJ2-7 and the DNA end casts doubt on the J call. Germline V lookup: CDR1 MNHEY, CDR2 SVGAGI. This CDR3 has 15 residues. CDR3 bases: TGTGCCAGCAGTCCGGGACAGAATCTTTTCTACGAGCAGTACTTC. Its protein is CASSPGQNLFYEQYF.

This clone has a single count. The CDR3 sequence is CATQGLAGGVNTGELFF. The CDR3 coding sequence is TGTGCCACCCAAGGACTAGCGGGGGGGGTAAACACCGGGGAGCTGTTTTTT. This sequence joins TRBV10-3 and TRBJ2-2, with 15 positions matching TRBD2. CDR3 length equals 17 residues. Germline V gene data show CDR1 as ENHRY and CDR2 as SYGVKD. V shed 10 bases, J shed 2 bases, and the junction held 8 bases outside the gene matches.

In the case of this clone: This sample also contains other DNA sequences that code for the same CDR3. The genes are TRBV19 and TRBJ1-5, with 9 bases fitting TRBD1. V lost 3 bases to trimming and J lost 5 bases; unmatched junction nucleotides: 5. Germline CDR1 reads LNHDA; CDR2 reads SQIVND (reference sequence). The CDR3 sequence is 15 residues long. This CDR3 reads CASSIGTGGYQPQHF. The CDR3 DNA sequence: TGTGCCAGTAGTATCGGTACAGGGGGCTATCAGCCCCAGCATTTT.

This sequence joins TRBV27 and TRBJ2-1; 16 bases align to TRBD2. V lost 4 bases to trimming and J lost 9 bases; unmatched junction nucleotides: 9. This CDR3 is built from 17 residues. CDR1 and CDR2 (germline): MNHEY, SMNVEV (reference sequence). The CDR3 is CASSWTEGLAGGPEQFF. CDR3 sequence (DNA): TGTGCCAGCAGTTGGACTGAGGGACTAGCGGGGGGGCCTGAGCAGTTCTTC.

This chain connects TRBV10-2 to TRBJ2-7; 7 bases are a match to TRBD1. From germline, CDR1 is WSHSY and CDR2 SAAADI. This CDR3 contains 14 residues. V shed 8 bases and J 2 bases; nucleotides not matched to a gene: 9. CDR3 residues: CASGLGQTPYEQYF. In nucleotides, the CDR3 is TGCGCCAGCGGGCTGGGACAGACTCCCTACGAGCAGTACTTC.

CDR3 protein: CAIRGAEAKNIQYF. The CDR3 coding sequence is TGTGCCATCAGGGGGGCCGAAGCCAAAAACATTCAGTACTTC. This chain connects TRBV10-3 to TRBJ2-4; D might be TRBD1 (6 bases). Trimming took 6 bases from V and 0 from J, leaving 9 bases between them. CDR1 ENHRY and CDR2 SYGVKD come from the germline V gene. This CDR3 spans 14 amino acids.

This chain uses TRBV5-1 with TRBJ1-1; 10 bases match TRBD1. Germline V gene lookup returns CDR1 SGHRS and CDR2 YFSETQ. The length of the CDR3 is 16 residues. With V trimmed by 4 bases and J by 6 bases, 12 bases remained unmatched. Written as DNA, the CDR3 is TGCGCCAGCAGCCCTCGGGACAGGGGACTTTGGGCTGAAGCTTTCTTT. This gives the protein CASSPRDRGLWAEAFF.

The chain uses TRBV6-1 and TRBJ1-2; 9 nucleotides agree with TRBD1. This CDR3 is built from 12 residues. CDR1 is MNHNS, CDR2 SASEGT, per germline. With 11 bases clipped from V and 6 bases from J, the junction kept 7 bases outside the gene matches. CDR3 sequence reads: CAVLTGGHGYTF. The CDR3 DNA follows: TGTGCCGTCCTCACAGGGGGCCATGGCTACACCTTC.

The chain combines TRBV2 with TRBJ2-7, with 7 bases matching TRBD1. Per the germline V gene, CDR1 is SNHLY and CDR2 is FYNNEI. After removal of 10 bases from V and 3 bases from J, the junction contained 12 bases not matched to a gene. There are 14 residues in the CDR3. The CDR3 DNA is TGTGCCACCTTAGGACAGGAACCTTTCTACGAGCAGTACTTC. Residues: CATLGQEPFYEQYF. The full variable domain, its missing parts supplied by reference TRBV2 and TRBJ2-7, is EPEVTQTPSHQVTQMGQEVILRCVPISNHLYFYWYRQILGQKVEFLVSFYNNEISEKSEIFDDQFSVERPDGSNFTLKIRSTKLEDSAMYFCATLGQEPFYEQYFGPGTRLTVT.

This clone has a handful of counts. The identical CDR3 is also encoded by other nucleotide sequences in the sample. The rearrangement uses TRBV4-1 and TRBJ2-2, with D maybe TRBD1 (6 bases). CDR1 is MGHRA and CDR2 is YSYEKL in the germline V gene. The CDR3 has 13 residues. Trimming took 2 bases from V and 6 from J, leaving 7 bases between them. Here the CDR3 reads CASSQPGAGELFF. In nucleotides, the CDR3 is TGCGCCAGCAGCCAACCAGGGGCCGGGGAGCTGTTTTTT.

The gene calls are TRBV7-9 and TRBJ2-1; 8 positions match TRBD2. CDR3 length: 17 residues. Germline V gives CDR1 SEHNR, CDR2 FQNEAQ (reference sequence). With 1 base clipped from V and 2 bases from J, the junction kept 7 bases outside the gene matches. In DNA form, the CDR3 reads TGTGCCAGCAGCTTAGAGGGAAGGCGGGGGGCCTACAATGAGCAGTTCTTC. This gives the protein CASSLEGRRGAYNEQFF.